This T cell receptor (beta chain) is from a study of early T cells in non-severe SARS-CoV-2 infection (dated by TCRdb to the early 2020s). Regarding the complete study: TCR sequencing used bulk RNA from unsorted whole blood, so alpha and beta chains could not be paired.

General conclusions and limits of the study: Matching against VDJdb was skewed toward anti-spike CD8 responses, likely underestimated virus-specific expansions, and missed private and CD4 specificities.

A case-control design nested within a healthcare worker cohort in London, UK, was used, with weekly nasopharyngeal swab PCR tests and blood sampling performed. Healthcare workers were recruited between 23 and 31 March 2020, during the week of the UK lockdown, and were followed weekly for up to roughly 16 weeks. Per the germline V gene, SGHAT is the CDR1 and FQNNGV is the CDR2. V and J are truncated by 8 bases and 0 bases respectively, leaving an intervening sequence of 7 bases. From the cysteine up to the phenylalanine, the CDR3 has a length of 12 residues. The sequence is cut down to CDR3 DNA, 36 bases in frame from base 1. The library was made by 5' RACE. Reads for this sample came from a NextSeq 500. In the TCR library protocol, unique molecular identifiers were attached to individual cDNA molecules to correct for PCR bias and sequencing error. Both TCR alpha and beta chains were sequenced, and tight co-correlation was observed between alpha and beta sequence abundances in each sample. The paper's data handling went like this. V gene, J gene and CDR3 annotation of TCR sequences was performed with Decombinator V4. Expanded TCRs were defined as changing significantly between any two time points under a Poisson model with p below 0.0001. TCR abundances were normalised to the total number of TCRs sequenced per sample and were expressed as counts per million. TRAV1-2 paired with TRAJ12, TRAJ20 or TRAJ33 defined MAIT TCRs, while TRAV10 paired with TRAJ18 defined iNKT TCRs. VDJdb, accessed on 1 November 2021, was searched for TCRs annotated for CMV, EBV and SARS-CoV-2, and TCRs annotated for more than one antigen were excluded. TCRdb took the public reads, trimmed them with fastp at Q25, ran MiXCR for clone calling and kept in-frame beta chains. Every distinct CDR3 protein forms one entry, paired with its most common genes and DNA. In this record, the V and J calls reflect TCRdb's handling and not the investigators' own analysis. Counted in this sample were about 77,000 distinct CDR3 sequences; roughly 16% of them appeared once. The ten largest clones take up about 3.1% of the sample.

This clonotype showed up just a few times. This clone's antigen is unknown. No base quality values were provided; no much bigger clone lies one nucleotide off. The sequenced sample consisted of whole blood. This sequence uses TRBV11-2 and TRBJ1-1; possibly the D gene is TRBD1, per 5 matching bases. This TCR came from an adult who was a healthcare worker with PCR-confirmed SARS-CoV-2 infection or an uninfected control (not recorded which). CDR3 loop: CASWGMNTEAFF. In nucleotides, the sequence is TGTGCCAGCTGGGGGATGAACACTGAAGCTTTCTTT.